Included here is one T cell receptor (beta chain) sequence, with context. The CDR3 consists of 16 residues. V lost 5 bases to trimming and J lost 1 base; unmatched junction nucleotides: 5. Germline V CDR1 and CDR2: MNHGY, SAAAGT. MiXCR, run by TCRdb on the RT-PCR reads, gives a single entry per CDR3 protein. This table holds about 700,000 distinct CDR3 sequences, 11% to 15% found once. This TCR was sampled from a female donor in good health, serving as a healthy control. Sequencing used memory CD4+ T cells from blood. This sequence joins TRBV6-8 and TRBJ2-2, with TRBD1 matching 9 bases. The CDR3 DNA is TGTGCCAGCAGTATTTCGACAGGGGGGAACACCGGGGAGCTGTTTTTT. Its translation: CASSISTGGNTGELFF.